This is a list of T cell receptor beta chains from one sample in a study of cytomegalovirus exposure and HLA in healthy donors. This table comes from immunoSEQ multiplex PCR, and its TCRdb copy is limited to in-frame clones, with some not included. This repertoire includes 65,000 to 90,000 clones. The sample consisted of PBMCs. These receptors came from a female donor in good health and CMV-seropositive. Both conserved end residues are part of each CDR3. A D gene is named only where the DNA matches it firmly.

V,J,D,CDR3,DNA
TRBV29-1,TRBJ2-5,NA,CSVERGSRVKENQYF,TGCAGCGTTGAACGAGGTTCAAGAGTGAAGGAGAACCAGTACTTC
TRBV28,TRBJ1-6,TRBD1,CASSLGQGPIGALHF,TGTGCCAGCAGTTTGGGACAGGGGCCCATTGGGGCCCTCCACTTT
TRBV28,TRBJ1-2,TRBD1,CASRDTGTESWGKGF,TGTGCCAGCAGAGATACCGGGACAGAATCATGGGGTAAAGGCTTC
TRBV4-1,TRBJ2-1,TRBD2,CASSQRLAGGTAGQFF,TGCGCCAGCAGCCAAAGACTAGCGGGCGGGACAGCGGGGCAGTTCTTC
TRBV4-1,TRBJ2-7,TRBD2,CASSQARGLAAYEQYF,TGCGCCAGCAGCCAAGCACGGGGACTAGCGGCCTACGAGCAGTACTTC
TRBV25-1,TRBJ2-7,TRBD1,CASSASGTGAYEQYF,TGTGCCAGCAGTGCGTCCGGGACAGGGGCCTACGAGCAGTACTTC
TRBV29-1,TRBJ1-5,TRBD1,CSVGWGTGSQPQHF,TGCAGCGTTGGATGGGGGACAGGGAGTCAGCCCCAGCATTTT
TRBV27,TRBJ1-2,TRBD1,CASSRDRGVYGYTF,TGTGCCAGCAGTCGGGACAGGGGGGTTTATGGCTACACCTTC
TRBV11-2,TRBJ1-1,TRBD1,CASSLVGQGARGDTEAFF,TGTGCCAGCAGCTTAGTGGGACAGGGGGCGAGGGGTGACACTGAAGCTTTCTTT
TRBV7-2,TRBJ2-7,TRBD2,CASSLRTSGSVYEQYF,TGTGCCAGCAGCTTACGGACTAGCGGGAGCGTCTACGAGCAGTACTTC
TRBV19,TRBJ1-1,NA,CASSLRTDANTEAFF,TGTGCCAGTAGTCTCAGGACAGACGCGAACACTGAAGCTTTCTTT
TRBV5-1,TRBJ1-1,NA,CASSEQVTEAFF,TGCGCCAGCAGCGAACAGGTCACTGAAGCTTTCTTT
TRBV19,TRBJ1-1,TRBD1,CASRKPDRVEAFF,TGTGCCAGTAGGAAACCCGACAGGGTAGAAGCTTTCTTT
TRBV4-2,TRBJ1-1,TRBD1,CASSQDGQGARLGGEAFF,TGTGCCAGCAGCCAAGATGGGCAGGGGGCGCGGTTGGGTGGTGAAGCTTTCTTT
TRBV30,TRBJ2-1,TRBD1,CAFQRQGSDNEQFF,TGTGCCTTTCAAAGACAGGGCTCCGACAATGAGCAGTTCTTC
TRBV19,TRBJ2-2,NA,CASSTPSSPMTNTGELFF,TGTGCCAGTAGTACGCCCTCCTCCCCTATGACAAACACCGGGGAGCTGTTTTTT
TRBV27,TRBJ1-2,TRBD1,CASSLQGAGYGYTF,TGTGCCAGCAGTTTACAGGGGGCCGGCTATGGCTACACCTTC
TRBV5-1,TRBJ2-5,TRBD2,CASSRIAGAGETQYF,TGCGCCAGCAGTCGGATAGCGGGGGCAGGGGAGACCCAGTACTTC
TRBV4-3,TRBJ2-7,NA,CASSQDLGARGEWYF,TGCGCCAGCAGCCAAGATCTAGGGGCGCGGGGCGAGTGGTACTTC
TRBV4-3,TRBJ1-4,NA,CASSQDTVQTNEKLFF,TGCGCCAGCAGCCAAGATACCGTACAGACTAATGAAAAACTGTTTTTT